This T cell receptor beta chain was found in a study of blood T cells in healthy people across ages. Healthy Caucasian individuals from Russia aged about 6 to 95 served as donors. The sample holds a few counts of this clonotype. What it binds is unknown. Primed by a sample-barcoded 5' primer and a J-beta primer mix, a second PCR proceeded for 7 to 11 cycles. Every cDNA was tagged by a template-switch adaptor with 12 random nucleotides. CDR3-containing paired-end reads numbering at least 2.5 million came from each sample. TCRdb fed the 5' RACE reads into MiXCR, producing one record per CDR3 protein. The data contain hundreds of thousands of distinct CDR3 sequences, more than 55% of them singletons. Unmatched junction bases numbered 8, after V lost 0 bases and J lost 5 bases. Germline loops: CDR1 SEHNR, CDR2 FQNEAQ (reference sequence). CDR3 length: 16 residues. Findings and caveats of the study: Donor CMV infection status was unknown, possibly confounding age-related changes in expanded clonotypes.

The rearrangement uses TRBV7-9 and TRBJ2-3, with 7 bases aligning to TRBD2. The sequenced sample was blood. The TCR sequence derives from a man aged 40-49 years in good health. The CDR3 nucleotides are TGTGCCAGCAGCTTAGCCCCTAGCGGAATAGGAGATACGCAGTATTTT. Protein: CASSLAPSGIGDTQYF. Full variable domain (remainder filled in from reference TRBV7-9 and TRBJ2-3): DTGVSQNPRHKITKRGQNVTFRCDPISEHNRLYWYRQTLGQGPEFLTYFQNEAQLEKSRLLSDRFSAERPKGSFSTLEIQRTEQGDSAMYLCASSLAPSGIGDTQYFGPGTRLTVL.